Sequencing of this T cell receptor beta chain was carried out in a study of shared clonotypes between healthy human individuals. General study findings and limits: Rarefaction gave evidence that sorted-subset sequencing remained incomplete despite large depth. Genetic and exposure-history diversity was limited by the small donor number.

The V gene's germline CDR1 is SGHRS and CDR2 YFSETQ. V was shortened by 4 bases and J by 8 bases, with 22 bases between the two germline ends. This CDR3 contains 17 residues. Regarding this clone: Its specificity is not known.

At a deep level, the assay was run. The data were produced by immunoSEQ multiplex PCR, yet TCRdb's version contains in-frame clones alone and is incomplete. Of about 330,000 clones listed, around 86% are singletons. The V call is TRBV5-1, the J call TRBJ1-6; a possible D gene is TRBD1 (5 bases). The material sequenced was memory CD8+ T cells sorted from blood. Specified subset: CD45RO+ cells pooled with CCR7-negative TemRA cells. The receptor comes from a man aged 18 to 35 in good health. CDR3 nucleotide sequence: TGCGCCAGCAGCCCCCGTCCCCGGGACCGCTTCGATTCACCCCTCCACTTT. Encoded protein: CASSPRPRDRFDSPLHF.